This T cell receptor beta chain was retrieved from a study of blood T cell repertoires in COVID-19. Study at large: Collection of acute and convalescent COVID-19 samples took place in the United States, Italy and Spain. Sample material is recorded as cDNA or gDNA derived from T cells, B-cell-depleted T cells, or PBMCs.

Deletions cut 3 bases from V and 4 bases from J, with 11 bases between. The germline V gene encodes CDR1 LNHDA and CDR2 SQIVND (reference sequence). The CDR3 consists of 14 residues. As handled by the study authors: Reference gene primers were amplified, and this amplification served to estimate nucleated cell counts. TCRdb keeps only in-frame clones here, not all; method: immunoSEQ multiplex PCR. V, J and clone size are those of that table, while D and trimming were read from the DNA. The sample has roughly 100,000 clones, around four fifths seen once; the top ten hold approximately 4.5%. This clonotype originated in a human donor in a cohort sampled during active COVID-19. Sequenced sample: peripheral blood. This chain links TRBV19 with TRBJ2-3; perhaps TRBD1 as D (7 bases). The CDR3 region is CASSMGRGADTQYF. The CDR3 nucleotides are TGTGCCAGTAGTATGGGCAGGGGGGCAGATACGCAGTATTTT.